Detailed here is one T cell receptor (beta chain). Its antigen remains unidentified. Qualities for individual bases were not recorded, and no much larger clone is one base off. The cysteine opens and the phenylalanine closes a CDR3 of 14 amino acids. Of all the DNA, just the CDR3 is kept, 42 bases in frame from base 1. Clipping removes 6 bases from V and 4 bases from J, with 6 as the unmatched junction base count. CDR1 and CDR2, looked up from the germline V gene, are MNHEY and SVGAGI. This record belongs to a study of a mutant IDH1 vaccine in newly diagnosed glioma (TCRdb year 2021). About the full investigation: In the chemotherapy-containing groups, vaccination started alongside temozolomide cycles, whereas in patients who had radiotherapy alone it started 4-6 weeks after radiotherapy. The week-35 safety follow-up took place at visit V12, and the week-47 end of study took place at visit V13. Peripheral blood was collected at six visits: V03 (baseline), V05, V07, V10, V12 and V13. Longitudinal TCRB deep sequencing was performed for roughly 25 treated patients wherever samples were available for exploratory analyses. Prior to enrollment, patients had been given standard therapy consisting of radiotherapy alone, temozolomide alone, or radiochemotherapy with temozolomide, with the combination given to most patients. Of the roughly 33 treated patients, about 62% were male and 37.5% were female, and the mean age was 40.4 years. The paper as a whole reports these results and caveats: Immune responses induced by the vaccine were seen in 93.3% of patients across multiple MHC alleles. According to the authors, sample limitations meant that analyses of patient blood samples could not be reproduced. Pseudoprogression appeared unrelated to alterations in the top peripheral T cell clonotypes detected by TCRB sequencing. Availability determined which PBMC samples were chosen for TCRB deep sequencing.

The library came from the immunoSEQ multiplex PCR assay. Following the manufacturer's protocol, the hsTCRB Kit was used to amplify rearranged TCR beta chain sequences. An Illumina MiSeq was used to sequence the TCRB libraries. In the paper's pipeline: Demultiplexing, trimming and gene mapping were performed with the kit vendor's proprietary platform. Here the immuneACCESS table is served through TCRdb, limited to in-frame sequences with V and J called. Missing clones are a known gap in these copies; in checked studies unresolved V genes cover under half, and the rest lacks a known reason. The V and J calls and clone size are taken from that table; D and trimming were inferred from the DNA. The sample includes about 94,000 clones, with roughly 90% observed a single time. Approximately 0.8% of the sample is held by the ten biggest clonotypes. The time point label corresponds to: week 47, end of study. Each vaccine dose, consisting of 300 ug of a 20-mer mutant IDH1 peptide in Montanide, was administered subcutaneously with topical imiquimod. Patients were given eight vaccinations, in weeks 1, 3, 5, 7, 11, 15, 19 and 23, which matched visits V03 through V10. Donors had newly diagnosed WHO grade 3 or 4 IDH1-mutant astrocytomas with loss of nuclear ATRX. The samples were drawn from NOA16, a multicentre, single-arm, open-label phase I trial in Germany that tested a mutant IDH1 peptide vaccine in humans for the first time. Genomic DNA for TCRB sequencing was isolated from EDTA blood with the DNeasy Blood and Tissue Kit.

This receptor was identified in a woman aged 50 to 65 with glioma. The chain employs TRBV6-5 and TRBJ2-7; TRBD1 fits 10 bases in the junction. Source: PBMCs, taken from a glioma patient whose treatment included an IDH1 peptide vaccine. The nucleotide sequence reads as follows: TGTGCCAGCAGACCACCGGGACAGGGGTACGAGCAGTACTTC. Its protein reads: CASRPPGQGYEQYF.